This TCR beta chain came from a study of metastatic and nonmetastatic thyroid tumors. Study in general: It was across blood and tumor or nodule tissue from malignant and benign thyroid patients that repertoires were compared. Overall study results and limits: Significantly higher TCR beta diversity was reportedly seen in malignant thyroid tumors than benign nodules, in blood and tumor.

The ends were cut back, 3 bases at V and 4 bases at J, with 13 bases in the middle. CDR1 and CDR2 (germline): LNHDA, SQIVND (reference sequence). This CDR3 is 15 amino acids long. In the source study's methods: For papillary thyroid cancer, a distant-metastasis classifier was constructed from CDR3 differences observed across clinicopathological groups. TCRdb reanalyzed the PCR reads via MiXCR. TCRdb's processing, not the authors' own work, is the source of the V and J calls. This sample carries around 23,000 clones, about a quarter of them seen once, and the ten largest clones take around 17%. Prior to thyroid surgery, none of the patients had received any treatment. This clone has a handful of counts. Its antigen remains unknown.

This sequence originates from a male donor with papillary thyroid cancer or a benign thyroid nodule (not recorded which). Some clones in this sample may be carry-over from other donors' samples. The sample taken for sequencing was blood. This chain links TRBV19 with TRBJ2-1, with D unclear. The CDR3 DNA reads TGTGCCAGTAGTATCCGCGGTAGCCCTTACAATGAGCAGTTCTTC. Translated, it gives CASSIRGSPYNEQFF.